Listed here are 18 T cell receptor beta chains from one sample, sequenced in a study. Tregs were sorted as CD4+CD25+CD127-/low cells. TCRdb recomputed calls from the 5' RACE reads with MiXCR, one row per CDR3 protein. This table holds over 40,000 distinct CDR3 sequences, roughly 20% found once. The specimen was Tregs sorted from a lymph node. The receptors were gathered from a female donor with breast cancer.

This clonotype was counted between two and nine times. This chain links TRBV11-1 with TRBJ2-7; no firm D call. V lost 6 bases, J lost 1 base, and 16 bases lay in between. The CDR3 runs 15 residues. CDR1 is SGHAT, CDR2 FQDESV, per germline (reference sequence). As DNA, the CDR3 is TGTGCCAGCAGTCCCGGGCTAGTAGGATCCTACGAGCAGTACTTC. It translates to CASSPGLVGSYEQYF. Based on the CDR3 plus reference TRBV11-1 and TRBJ2-7, the full variable domain is EAEVAQSPRYKITEKSQAVAFWCDPISGHATLYWYRQILGQGPELLVQFQDESVVDDSQLPKDRFSAERLKGVDSTLKIQPAELGDSAMYLCASSPGLVGSYEQYFGPGTRLTVT.

This clonotype was detected ten times or more. This rearrangement joins TRBV13 to TRBJ2-7; 13 bases agree with TRBD2. J lost 6 bases, V lost 6 bases, and 5 bases had no gene match. There are 14 residues in the CDR3. Germline V gene data show CDR1 as PRHDT and CDR2 as FYEKMQ (reference sequence). The chain's CDR3 is CASRELAGGIEQYF. CDR3 DNA sequence: TGTGCCAGCAGAGAACTAGCGGGAGGGATCGAGCAGTACTTC.

In its sample, this clonotype was seen many times. The genes are TRBV5-1 and TRBJ2-5, with 12 bases identical to TRBD2. The germline V gene encodes CDR1 SGHRS and CDR2 YFSETQ. CDR3 length: 15 residues. Trimming cost V 3 bases and J 4 bases; bases outside gene matches: 4. The CDR3 coding sequence is TGCGCCAGCAGCTCCCCTAGCGGGAGGGTAGAGACCCAGTACTTC. This encodes CASSSPSGRVETQYF.

The V and J genes are TRBV28 and TRBJ2-1; the match to TRBD2 covers 10 bases. Trimming took 5 bases from V and 4 from J; bases not matched to a gene: 8. The CDR3 length is 16 residues. The germline gives CDR1 MDHEN, CDR2 SYDVKM. The CDR3 protein is CASSRGLAELYNEQFF. As DNA, the CDR3 is TGTGCCAGCAGTCGAGGACTAGCGGAGTTATACAATGAGCAGTTCTTC.

Comments on this clonotype: A single base separates this from a much larger clone, so it may be a read error. The genes are TRBV7-9 and TRBJ2-1, with TRBD1 as a possible D gene (6 bases). The CDR3 covers 15 residues. Germline CDR1 and CDR2: SEHNR and FQNEAQ (reference sequence). CDR3 bases: TGTGCCGGCAGCCGATTACAGGGATTGTACAATGAGCAGTTCTTC. Residues: CAGSRLQGLYNEQFF.

This clonotype was counted many times. The V gene is TRBV5-6, the J gene TRBJ2-1; 8 bases are shared with TRBD2. The CDR3 length is 15 residues. V shed 0 bases and J 9 bases; nucleotides not matched to a gene: 8. Germline values: CDR1 SGHDT, CDR2 YYEEEE. The CDR3 loop is CASSLGLGGRTEQFF. The CDR3 bases are TGTGCCAGCAGCTTGGGCCTCGGCGGGAGGACTGAGCAGTTCTTC.

This chain joins TRBV15 and TRBJ2-7; D gene uncertain. With 0 bases removed from V and 2 bases from J, the gap between germline ends came to 8 bases. CDR1 and CDR2 from the germline V gene are LNHNV and YYDKDF (reference sequence). The CDR3 runs to 14 residues. This CDR3 reads CATSRDGRPYEQYF. DNA of the CDR3: TGTGCCACCAGCAGAGATGGCAGGCCCTACGAGCAGTACTTC.

This clonotype was seen only a few times. The chain joins TRBV20-1 to TRBJ2-7; 10 bases fit TRBD2. Trimming at V came to 4 bases and at J to 5 bases, leaving 5 bases not matched to a gene. Germline CDR1 and CDR2: DFQATT and SNEGSKA (reference sequence). The CDR3 contains 13 residues. The CDR3 nucleotides are TGCAGTGCTAATAGCGGGAGGAACCACGAGCAGTACTTC. Protein product: CSANSGRNHEQYF.

The rearrangement uses TRBV27 and TRBJ2-3, with D tentatively TRBD2 (6 bases). The CDR3 consists of 15 residues. Looked up from germline, CDR1 is MNHEY and CDR2 is SMNVEV (reference sequence). Trimming removed 2 bases from V and 3 bases from J, with 12 bases in between. For the CDR3, the DNA is TGTGCCAGCAGTTTAGGGCGTCGGGGGACAGATACGCAGTATTTT. Amino acid sequence: CASSLGRRGTDTQYF.

The chain is built from TRBV25-1 and TRBJ2-1; 7 nucleotides align to TRBD2. This CDR3 is built from 15 residues. Trimming took 2 bases from V and 8 from J; bases not matched to a gene: 9. CDR1 is MGHDK, CDR2 SYGVNS, per germline. The chain's CDR3 is CASSERGTKGHEQFF. CDR3 in DNA: TGTGCCAGCAGTGAACGGGGGACTAAGGGCCATGAGCAGTTCTTC.

In its sample, this clonotype was seen many times. The chain employs TRBV27 and TRBJ2-1, with D tentatively TRBD2 (6 bases). The CDR3 has 15 residues. CDR1 and CDR2 from the germline V gene are MNHEY and SMNVEV (reference sequence). V was clipped by 7 bases and J by 9 bases, with 22 bases between them. Here the CDR3 DNA reads TGTGCCAGCATGAAAACGAGGCCCTTGGGGGGTGAGCAGTTCTTC. This encodes CASMKTRPLGGEQFF.

The chain has TRBV12-3 or TRBV12-4 and TRBJ2-2; the D is unclear. Trimming removed 6 bases at V and 9 bases at J, with 8 bases between. The CDR3 is 11 residues long. CDR3 nucleotide sequence: TGTGCCAGCAGCCGTCAGAGGGAGCTGTTTTTT. Its protein is CASSRQRELFF.

This clonotype has only a few counts. This chain links TRBV7-8 with TRBJ2-1, with 10 nucleotides matching TRBD1. V lost 3 bases to trimming and J lost 4 bases; unmatched junction nucleotides: 18. CDR3 size: 20 residues. CDR1 and CDR2 (germline): SGHVS, FQNEAQ. This CDR3 reads CASSLGVRGQGTRGYNEQFF. The DNA for the CDR3 is TGTGCCAGCAGCTTGGGTGTTAGGGGACAGGGGACTAGGGGGTACAATGAGCAGTTCTTC.

This clonotype was observed at least ten times. The rearrangement uses TRBV28 and TRBJ2-1, with 9 bases that match TRBD2. The trim removed 2 bases at V and 0 bases at J, leaving 11 bases unmatched. The germline V gene has CDR1 MDHEN and CDR2 SYDVKM. The CDR3 has 19 residues. The CDR3 spells CASSLLSAGGPNSYNEQFF. In nucleotides, the CDR3 is TGTGCCAGCAGTTTACTCTCAGCGGGAGGTCCAAACTCCTACAATGAGCAGTTCTTC.

The chain carries TRBV4-2 and TRBJ2-7; 10 bases are a match to TRBD2. The CDR3 is 15 residues long. The V segment lost 3 bases and the J segment 6 bases; nucleotides outside the gene matches: 8. CDR1 is LGHNA and CDR2 is YNFKEQ in the germline V gene. The CDR3 coding sequence is TGTGCCAGCAGCCAGGATGGACTAGCGGAGGGCGAGCAGTACTTC. Its protein is CASSQDGLAEGEQYF.

To note about this clonotype: A much larger clone lies a single base off, so this may be a read error. The rearrangement joins TRBV12-3 or TRBV12-4 to TRBJ2-5; possible D gene TRBD2, 5 bases. The CDR3 covers 14 residues. The CDR3 bases are TGTGCCAGCAGCGGGATACCGACTACTGAGACCCGGTACTTC. It encodes CASSGIPTTETRYF.

This chain uses TRBV4-1 with TRBJ2-7; D is unresolved. V lost 0 bases to trimming and J lost 9 bases, with 0 bases between them. The V gene's germline CDR1 is MGHRA and CDR2 YSYEKL. The CDR3 spans 9 residues. CDR3 amino acids: CASSQEQYF. The CDR3 DNA follows: TGCGCCAGCAGCCAAGAGCAGTACTTC.

V gene TRBV5-1 combines with J gene TRBJ2-3, with 13 positions matching TRBD2. The CDR3 spans 18 residues. Germline V gene data show CDR1 as SGHRS and CDR2 as YFSETQ. V was clipped by 4 bases and J by 2 bases; unmatched bases: 10. The CDR3 sequence is CASSGGLAGERVTDTQYF. In DNA, the CDR3 is TGCGCCAGCAGCGGAGGACTAGCGGGAGAGCGGGTCACAGATACGCAGTATTTT.